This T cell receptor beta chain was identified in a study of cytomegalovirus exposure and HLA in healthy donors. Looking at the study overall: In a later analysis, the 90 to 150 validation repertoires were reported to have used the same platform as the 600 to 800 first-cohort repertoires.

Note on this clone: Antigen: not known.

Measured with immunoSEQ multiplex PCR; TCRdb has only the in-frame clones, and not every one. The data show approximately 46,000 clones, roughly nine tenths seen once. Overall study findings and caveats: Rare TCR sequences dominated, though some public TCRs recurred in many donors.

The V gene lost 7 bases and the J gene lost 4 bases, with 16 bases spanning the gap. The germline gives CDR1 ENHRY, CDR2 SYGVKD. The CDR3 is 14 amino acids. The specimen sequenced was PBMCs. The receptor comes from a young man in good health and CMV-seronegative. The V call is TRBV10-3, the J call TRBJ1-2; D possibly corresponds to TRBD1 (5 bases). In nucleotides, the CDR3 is TGTGCCATCAACGGGGGGTCGCGTGGCTATGGCTACACCTTC. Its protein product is CAINGGSRGYGYTF.